What follows are 8 T cell receptor beta chains derived from one specimen sequenced in a study of T cells in women clearing cervical HPV infection. TCRdb's copy holds only in-frame clones and misses some; the assay was immunoSEQ multiplex PCR. Recorded for this sample: around 22,000 clones. Sequencing was done on a sample of blood buffy coat. Source of these receptors: a woman between 18 and 70 years old with a cervical HPV16 infection that either progressed to CIN3+ or cleared (not recorded which).

A remark on this clone: The sequence runs out 3 residues before the end of the CDR3; the remainder is reconstructed from the germline J gene. The chain has TRBV7-8 and TRBJ2-4; TRBD2 aligns across 10 bases. J lost 3 bases, V lost 0 bases, and 8 bases had no gene match. The CDR3 extends over 18 amino acids. CDR1 and CDR2 (germline): SGHVS, FQNEAQ. Incomplete CDR3 DNA: TGTGCCAGCAGCTTAGCCCCGTCCCCTAGCGGGGGCAAAAACATT. Translation: CASSLAPSPSGGKNI. The whole CDR3 is CASSLAPSPSGGKNIQYF. Full variable domain (remainder filled in from reference TRBV7-8 and TRBJ2-4): GAGVSQSPRYKVAKRGQDVALRCDPISGHVSLFWYQQALGQGPEFLTYFQNEAQLDKSGLPSDRFFAERPEGSVSTLKIQRTQQEDSAVYLCASSLAPSPSGGKNIQYFGAGTRLSVL.

Of note for this clone: The missing CDR3 end, 3 residues past where the read stops, is filled in from the germline J gene. J is TRBJ1-1 and V is TRBV19; D is perhaps TRBD1 (6 bases). From germline, CDR1 is LNHDA and CDR2 SQIVND (reference sequence). CDR3 length: 14 residues. The CDR3 region is CASSIGGANYEAFF. The covered CDR3 bases are TGTGCCAGTAGTATCGGGGGGGCGAACTACGAG.

By frequency, this clone registers medium-sized. The read stops 3 residues short of the end of the CDR3; the missing end is completed from the germline J gene. This chain joins TRBV18 and TRBJ2-2; D is perhaps TRBD1 (5 bases). The length of the CDR3 is 15 residues. Trimming removed 3 bases at V and 3 bases at J, with 11 bases between. Germline lookup yields CDR1 KGHSH and CDR2 LQKENI. The CDR3 region is CASSPQDSDTGELFF. CDR3 DNA (partial): TGTGCCAGCTCACCCCAAGACAGTGACACCGGGGAG.

In the case of this clone: The missing CDR3 end, 3 residues past where the read stops, is filled in from the germline J gene. The chain links TRBV11-2 to TRBJ2-7; D is uncertain. The V and J ends lost 2 bases and 4 bases respectively, with 6 bases between them. The CDR3 is 12 residues long. In germline, CDR1 is SGHAT, CDR2 FQNNGV. The DNA read from the CDR3 is TGTGCCAGCAGCTTATCCGGGTACGAG. It translates to CASSLSGYE. The entire CDR3 protein is CASSLSGYEQYF. Full variable domain (remainder filled in from reference TRBV11-2 and TRBJ2-7): EAGVAQSPRYKIIEKRQSVAFWCNPISGHATLYWYQQILGQGPKLLIQFQNNGVVDDSQLPKDRFSAERLKGVDSTLKIQPAKLEDSAVYLCASSLSGYEQYFGPGTRLTVT.

Concerning this clone itself: The read is 3 residues too short to cover the CDR3 end, so that end is filled in from the germline J gene. The chain uses TRBV19 and TRBJ1-1; D uncertain. The V and J ends lost 4 bases and 0 bases respectively, with 9 bases between them. The germline CDR1 and CDR2 sequences are LNHDA and SQIVND (reference sequence). There are 14 residues in the CDR3. The CDR3 spells CASSKEGLNTEAFF. Partial CDR3 DNA: TGTGCCAGTAGTAAGGAGGGTCTGAACACTGAA. Filled out from reference TRBV19 and TRBJ1-1, the complete variable domain reads DGGITQSPKYLFRKEGQNVTLSCEQNLNHDAMYWYRQDPGQGLRLIYYSQIVNDFQKGDIAEGYSVSREKKESFPLTVTSAQKNPTAFYLCASSKEGLNTEAFFGQGTRLTVV.

Points on this clone: The observed sequence ends 3 residues before the CDR3 terminus, with the missing tail filled in from the germline J gene. J is TRBJ2-7 and V is TRBV29-1; 12 bases match TRBD1. Germline values: CDR1 SQVTM, CDR2 ANQGSEA. V trimming: 7 bases; J trimming: 6 bases; junction bases outside the gene matches: 10. The CDR3 is 14 amino acids. The sequenced part of the CDR3 DNA is TGCAGCGCCACCGGGACAGGGGGCGGCGGCGAG. Encoded protein: CSATGTGGGGE. The entire CDR3 protein reads CSATGTGGGGEQYF.

Details on this clone: From the germline J gene comes the end of the CDR3, since the read stops 3 residues before it. The chain carries TRBV18 and TRBJ1-2, with D perhaps TRBD1 (6 bases). Germline V CDR1 and CDR2: KGHSH, LQKENI. The CDR3 runs to 14 residues. CDR3: CASSPTGQPYDYTF. The sequenced CDR3 bases are TGTGCCAGCTCACCAACGGGACAACCCTACGAC.

As to this clone: The CDR3 goes on 3 residues after the read ends, and that part is filled in from the germline J gene. V usage is TRBV30 and J usage is TRBJ2-1, with TRBD1 matching 12 bases. Germline trimming cut 3 bases from V and 7 bases from J; bases unmatched to any gene: 7. This CDR3 spans 15 amino acids. Germline V gives CDR1 GTSNPN, CDR2 SVGIG (reference sequence). The covered CDR3 bases are TGTGCCTGGAGCCCCGGGACAGGGGGCAGGAATGAG. Residues: CAWSPGTGGRNE. The CDR3 in full is CAWSPGTGGRNEQFF.